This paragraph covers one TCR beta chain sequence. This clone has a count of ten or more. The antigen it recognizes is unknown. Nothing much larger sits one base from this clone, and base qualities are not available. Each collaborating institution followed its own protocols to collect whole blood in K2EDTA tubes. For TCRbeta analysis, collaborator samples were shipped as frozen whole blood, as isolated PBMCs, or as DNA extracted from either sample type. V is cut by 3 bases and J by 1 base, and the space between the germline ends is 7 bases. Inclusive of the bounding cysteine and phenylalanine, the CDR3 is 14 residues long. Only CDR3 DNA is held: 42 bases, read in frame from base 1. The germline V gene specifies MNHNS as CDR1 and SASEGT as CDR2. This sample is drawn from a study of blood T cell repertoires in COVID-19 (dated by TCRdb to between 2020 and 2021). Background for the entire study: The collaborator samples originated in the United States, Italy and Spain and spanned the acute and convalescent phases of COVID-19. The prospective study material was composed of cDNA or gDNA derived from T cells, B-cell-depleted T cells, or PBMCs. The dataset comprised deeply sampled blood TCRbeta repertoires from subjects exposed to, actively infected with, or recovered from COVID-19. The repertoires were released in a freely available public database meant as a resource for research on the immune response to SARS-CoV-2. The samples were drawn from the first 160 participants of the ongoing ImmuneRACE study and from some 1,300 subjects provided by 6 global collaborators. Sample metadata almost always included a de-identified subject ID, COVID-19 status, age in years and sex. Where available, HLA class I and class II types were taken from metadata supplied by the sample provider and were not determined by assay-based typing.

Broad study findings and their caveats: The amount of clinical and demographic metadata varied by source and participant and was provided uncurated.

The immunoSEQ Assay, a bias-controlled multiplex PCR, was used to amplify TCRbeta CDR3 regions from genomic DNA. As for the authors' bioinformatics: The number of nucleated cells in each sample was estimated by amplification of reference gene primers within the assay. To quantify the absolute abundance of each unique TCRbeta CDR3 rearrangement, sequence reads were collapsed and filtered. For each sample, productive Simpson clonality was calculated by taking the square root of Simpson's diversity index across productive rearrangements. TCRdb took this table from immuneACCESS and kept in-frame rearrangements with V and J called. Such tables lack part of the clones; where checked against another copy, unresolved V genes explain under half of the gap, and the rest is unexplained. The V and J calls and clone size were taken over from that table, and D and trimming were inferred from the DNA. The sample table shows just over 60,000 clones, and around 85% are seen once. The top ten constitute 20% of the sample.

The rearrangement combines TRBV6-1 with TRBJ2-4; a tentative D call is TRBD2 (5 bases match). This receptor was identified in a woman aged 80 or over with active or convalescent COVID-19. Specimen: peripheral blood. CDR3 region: CASSEEVAKNIQYF. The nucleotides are TGTGCCAGCAGTGAGGAGGTGGCCAAAAACATTCAGTACTTC.